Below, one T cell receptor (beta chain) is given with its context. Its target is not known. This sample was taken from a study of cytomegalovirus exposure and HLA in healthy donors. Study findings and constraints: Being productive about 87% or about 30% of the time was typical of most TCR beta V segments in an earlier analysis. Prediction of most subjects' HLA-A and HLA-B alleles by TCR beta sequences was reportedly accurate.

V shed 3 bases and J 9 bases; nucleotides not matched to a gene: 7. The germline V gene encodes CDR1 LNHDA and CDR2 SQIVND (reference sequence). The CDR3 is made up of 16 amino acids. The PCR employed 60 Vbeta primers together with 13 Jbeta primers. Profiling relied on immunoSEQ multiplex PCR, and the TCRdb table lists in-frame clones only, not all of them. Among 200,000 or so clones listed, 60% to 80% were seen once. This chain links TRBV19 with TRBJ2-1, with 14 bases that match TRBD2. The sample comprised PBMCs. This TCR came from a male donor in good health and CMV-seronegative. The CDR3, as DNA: TGTGCCAGTAGTATGGGGGCGACTAGCGGGAGGGGTGAGCAGTTCTTC. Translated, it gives CASSMGATSGRGEQFF.